This T cell receptor beta chain was profiled in a study of cytomegalovirus exposure and HLA in healthy donors. This PCR relied on a set of 60 Vbeta primers and 13 Jbeta primers. Clones were sequenced by immunoSEQ multiplex PCR, and TCRdb holds only the in-frame ones, with some missing. The table records approximately 150,000 clones, more than 80% of them present only once. Everyone who donated was a healthy bone marrow donor. The CDR3 contains 17 residues. With 8 bases removed from V and 5 bases from J, the gap between germline ends came to 25 bases. Germline V gene lookup returns CDR1 SNHLY and CDR2 FYNNEI.

This sequence originates from a woman aged 45 to 65 in good health and CMV-seronegative. Sequences were obtained from PBMCs. V gene TRBV2 combines with J gene TRBJ1-5; the D is unclear. CDR3 sequence: CASGGDRERKGDQPQHF. Here the CDR3 DNA reads TGTGCCAGCGGCGGGGATAGGGAAAGAAAGGGCGATCAGCCCCAGCATTTT.